The 25 T cell receptor beta chains below come from one sample, sequenced in a study of CD8+ T cells in alopecia areata. Extraction of RNA preceded its reverse transcription into cDNA, which served as the sequencing template. Some clones are missing from TCRdb's copy, which holds only in-frame ones; the method was immunoSEQ multiplex PCR. The sample shows over 70,000 clones, around 67% of them seen only once. Treatment defined: oral pan-JAK inhibitor, 5-10 mg twice daily. The sample here was CD8+ T cells sorted from blood, taken at week 24, from a patient treated with tofacitinib. These receptors were taken from a human donor with alopecia areata.

The chain uses TRBV19 and TRBJ2-7, with D tentatively TRBD2 (5 bases). Between the trimmed V and J ends, which lost 1 base and 3 bases, there was a span of 7 bases. Germline assignment: CDR1 LNHDA and CDR2 SQIVND (reference sequence). The CDR3 runs 13 residues. CDR3 sequence reads: CASSIVEGYEQYF. The CDR3, as DNA: TGTGCCAGTAGTATAGTAGAGGGCTACGAGCAGTACTTC.

Here the CDR3 reads CASSDSSSGDYNEQFF. The CDR3 region has the DNA TGTGCCAGCAGTGACTCGTCTAGCGGGGACTACAATGAGCAGTTCTTC. The chain is built from TRBV6-4 and TRBJ2-1, with TRBD2 matching over 9 bases. The CDR3 is 16 amino acids. Germline CDR1 reads MRHNA; CDR2 reads SNTAGT. The V segment lost 0 bases and the J segment 3 bases; nucleotides outside the gene matches: 3.

This chain connects TRBV9 to TRBJ1-1; D gene ambiguous. Trimming cost V 3 bases and J 0 bases, with 6 bases left between them. The CDR3 has 13 residues. The germline gives CDR1 SGDLS, CDR2 YYNGEE. The CDR3 DNA reads TGTGCCAGCAGCGAGGAAGTGAACACTGAAGCTTTCTTT. This sequence encodes CASSEEVNTEAFF.

This chain connects TRBV9 to TRBJ2-1, with a weak D call TRBD2 (5 bases). The CDR3 runs to 14 residues. CDR1 and CDR2 from the germline V gene are SGDLS and YYNGEE. Trimming removed 0 bases at V and 9 bases at J, with 13 bases between. The CDR3 sequence is CASSVGQAGFEQFF. The CDR3 nucleotides are TGTGCCAGCAGCGTAGGTCAGGCGGGCTTTGAGCAGTTCTTC.

This clone was detected only once. The gene calls are TRBV5-6 and TRBJ1-2, with D hard to call. Germline V lookup: CDR1 SGHDT, CDR2 YYEEEE. The CDR3 has 18 amino acids. V was clipped by 0 bases and J by 1 base, with 19 bases between them. The CDR3 reads CASSLAGSTYSLNYGYTF. The CDR3 bases are TGTGCCAGCAGCTTGGCTGGCAGCACCTACTCACTTAACTATGGCTACACCTTC.

This clone was picked up a small number of times. J is TRBJ2-7 and V is TRBV4-3; 11 nucleotides line up with TRBD2. Losses at the gene ends were 2 bases for V and 3 bases for J; bases not matched to a gene: 9. Per germline, CDR1 LGHNA and CDR2 YSLEER. There are 17 residues in the CDR3. CDR3 bases: TGCGCCAGCAGCCAATCAGCTAGCGGGGGGACCTTCTACGAGCAGTACTTC. Residues: CASSQSASGGTFYEQYF.

V and J are TRBV7-2 and TRBJ2-3, with D perhaps TRBD1 or TRBD2 (5 bases each). The CDR3 loop spans 15 amino acids. In germline, CDR1 is SGHTA, CDR2 FQGNSA. V lost 4 bases and J lost 3, with 14 bases in between. The CDR3 loop reads CASSSWGSGTDTQYF. The CDR3 DNA is TGTGCCAGCAGCTCCTGGGGGTCCGGGACAGATACGCAGTATTTT.

The CDR3 region is CASSLDRWRFSYEQYF. CDR3 DNA sequence: TGCGCCAGCAGCTTGGATCGGTGGCGCTTCTCCTACGAGCAGTACTTC. The rearrangement joins TRBV5-1 to TRBJ2-7, with no clear D. V gave up 0 bases and J gave up 0 bases, with 13 bases separating them. Germline assignment: CDR1 SGHRS and CDR2 YFSETQ. The CDR3 totals 16 residues.

The chain joins TRBV6-5 to TRBJ2-1; 7 bases are a match to TRBD2. V lost 8 bases and J lost 5; bases outside the gene matches: 9. This CDR3 is built from 14 residues. Germline V gene data show CDR1 as MNHEY and CDR2 as SVGAGI. CDR3 nucleotides: TGTGCCAGCGCTCCTGGGGGGGTTCACAATGAGCAGTTCTTC. This encodes CASAPGGVHNEQFF.

CDR3 region: CASRLGTNSYNEQFF. The CDR3 coding sequence is TGTGCCAGCAGGCTTGGGACAAACTCCTACAATGAGCAGTTCTTC. This chain connects TRBV27 to TRBJ2-1; TRBD1 is a possible D gene (6 bases). Germline values: CDR1 MNHEY, CDR2 SMNVEV (reference sequence). The CDR3 runs 15 residues. Trimming took 6 bases from V and 0 from J, leaving 12 bases between them.

This clone was picked up one time. The CDR3 loop is CASSLGASGRRETQYF. The CDR3 bases are TGTGCCAGCAGCTTGGGGGCTAGCGGGAGGAGAGAGACCCAGTACTTC. This chain links TRBV5-6 with TRBJ2-5; 11 nucleotides align to TRBD2. The germline CDR1 and CDR2 sequences are SGHDT and YYEEEE. The ends lost 0 bases at V and 4 bases at J; junction bases unmatched: 5. The CDR3 runs to 16 residues.

J is TRBJ2-7 and V is TRBV30; D is undetermined. V was clipped by 4 bases and J by 3 bases, with 10 bases between them. CDR3 size: 12 residues. The germline gives CDR1 GTSNPN, CDR2 SVGIG (reference sequence). This chain's CDR3 is CAWTEGHYEQYF. The CDR3 DNA reads TGTGCCTGGACAGAAGGGCACTACGAGCAGTACTTC.

This chain uses TRBV5-1 with TRBJ1-1, with D uncertain. Germline CDR1 SGHRS, CDR2 YFSETQ. The CDR3 sequence is 14 residues long. V lost 4 bases to trimming and J lost 3 bases, with 13 bases between them. The CDR3 DNA is TGCGCCAGCAGCCCGGCTTTCGGTCACACTGAAGCTTTCTTT. Protein product: CASSPAFGHTEAFF.

The V and J genes are TRBV29-1 and TRBJ1-2, with D possibly matching TRBD1 (5 bases). The V gene's germline CDR1 is SQVTM and CDR2 ANQGSEA. The V end lost 0 bases, the J end lost 5 bases, and 13 bases lay between the germline ends. The CDR3 covers 14 residues. CDR3 loop: CSVEDPKGPYGYTF. CDR3 DNA: TGCAGCGTTGAAGATCCAAAGGGGCCGTATGGCTACACCTTC.

V gene TRBV6-5 combines with J gene TRBJ1-5, with D unresolved. Trimming left V 0 bases short and J 1 base short, with 7 bases between. CDR1 is MNHEY, CDR2 SVGAGI, per germline. The CDR3 consists of 15 residues. CDR3 residues: CASSYSTTSNQPQHF. The CDR3 nucleotides read TGTGCCAGCAGTTACTCGACGACAAGCAATCAGCCCCAGCATTTT.

This chain links TRBV30 with TRBJ1-1; D might be TRBD1 (5 bases). This CDR3 has 11 residues. Per the germline V gene, CDR1 is GTSNPN and CDR2 is SVGIG (reference sequence). The CDR3 loop reads CVARWGTEAFF. The DNA for the CDR3 is TGTGTCGCGCGGTGGGGGACTGAAGCTTTCTTT. The whole variable domain, remainder taken from reference TRBV30 and TRBJ1-1, is SQTIHQWPATLVQPVGSPLSLECTVEGTSNPNLYWYRQAAGRGLQLLFYSVGIGQISSEVPQNLSASRPQDRQFILSSKKLLLSDSGFYLCVARWGTEAFFGQGTRLTVV.

This clone was recorded at least ten times. The genes are TRBV19 and TRBJ1-1; weak D call: TRBD1 (6 bases). The CDR3 contains 14 residues. V lost 8 bases, J lost 6 bases, and 19 bases lay in between. Germline-derived CDR1 and CDR2 are LNHDA and SQIVND (reference sequence). The CDR3: CASSPQGPKAEAFF. The CDR3 region has the DNA TGTGCCAGTTCGCCACAGGGTCCGAAGGCTGAAGCTTTCTTT.

This clone was observed a handful of times. This chain connects TRBV27 to TRBJ2-2, with D hard to call. The CDR3 sequence is 15 residues long. The V gene's germline CDR1 is MNHEY and CDR2 SMNVEV (reference sequence). Between the trimmed V and J ends, which lost 4 bases and 0 bases, there was a span of 9 bases. CDR3 bases: TGTGCCAGCAGTTCATTACACGCGAACACCGGGGAGCTGTTTTTT. It is translated as CASSSLHANTGELFF.

This clone was seen just once. The CDR3 reads CASTGTGGEKLFF. For the CDR3, the DNA is TGTGCCAGCACGGGAACAGGGGGGGAAAAACTGTTTTTT. The chain is built from TRBV27 and TRBJ1-4, with TRBD1 matching 8 bases. The germline V gene has CDR1 MNHEY and CDR2 SMNVEV (reference sequence). Germline trimming cut 7 bases from V and 8 bases from J; bases unmatched to any gene: 6. The CDR3 has 13 amino acids.

The CDR3 here is CASSYSTGSSDTQYF. The CDR3 region has the DNA TGTGCCAGCAGTTACTCGACAGGGTCGTCAGATACGCAGTATTTT. V and J are TRBV6-5 and TRBJ2-3; TRBD1 matches at 7 bases. The CDR3 has 15 amino acids. V lost 0 bases to trimming and J lost 4 bases; unmatched junction nucleotides: 4. From germline, CDR1 is MNHEY and CDR2 SVGAGI.

The chain is built from TRBV5-1 and TRBJ2-3; 9 bases align to TRBD2. Per germline, CDR1 SGHRS and CDR2 YFSETQ. V was pared by 4 bases and J by 2 bases, with 5 bases of the junction left unmatched. This CDR3 has 15 residues. The CDR3 region is CASSMLAGLTDTQYF. In DNA form, the CDR3 reads TGCGCCAGCAGCATGCTAGCGGGGCTCACAGATACGCAGTATTTT.

This sequence joins TRBV15 and TRBJ2-6; a possible D gene is TRBD2 (6 bases). The germline V and J ends were trimmed by 0 bases and 2 bases, with 17 bases remaining between them. The CDR3 spans 19 residues. Germline V lookup: CDR1 LNHNV, CDR2 YYDKDF (reference sequence). CDR3 residues: CATSRDLREEWAGANVLTF. The DNA of the CDR3 is TGTGCCACCAGCAGAGATCTAAGGGAGGAGTGGGCTGGGGCCAACGTCCTGACTTTC.

The chain employs TRBV29-1 and TRBJ1-2; D is undetermined. The CDR3 totals 15 residues. V lost 3 bases to trimming and J lost 2 bases, with 16 bases between them. CDR1 is SQVTM and CDR2 is ANQGSEA in the germline V gene. DNA for the CDR3: TGCAGCGTTGATTCTTTTCGGACCGACAACTATGGCTACACCTTC. Translating gives CSVDSFRTDNYGYTF. Supplemented by reference TRBV29-1 and TRBJ1-2, the full variable domain reads SAVISQKPSRDICQRGTSLTIQCQVDSQVTMMFWYRQQPGQSLTLIATANQGSEATYESGFVIDKFPISRPNLTFSTLTVSNMSPEDSSIYLCSVDSFRTDNYGYTFGSGTRLTVV.

This chain links TRBV13 with TRBJ2-7, with D possibly being TRBD2 (5 bases). CDR1 is PRHDT, CDR2 FYEKMQ, per germline (reference sequence). Trimming took 3 bases from V and 1 from J, leaving 10 bases between them. This CDR3 is built from 14 residues. The CDR3 reads CASSFGQRSYEQYF. CDR3 nucleotide sequence: TGTGCCAGCAGCTTTGGTCAGCGGTCCTACGAGCAGTACTTC.

The CDR3 spells CASSLFLPQGKLNTEAFF. The CDR3 bases are TGTGCCAGCAGCTTATTCCTCCCCCAGGGGAAATTGAACACTGAAGCTTTCTTT. The chain joins TRBV11-2 to TRBJ1-1; D might be TRBD1 (6 bases). The V end lost 2 bases, the J end lost 0 bases, and 19 bases lay between the germline ends. Germline V CDR1 and CDR2: SGHAT, FQNNGV. The CDR3 covers 18 residues.